This T cell receptor (beta chain) appears in the sequencing data of a study of blood T cells in healthy people across ages. General study results and limits: TCR beta diversity correlated strongly with naive T cell percentage. Long-lived and aged donors differed, with more naive CD4+ cells and higher diversity in the long-lived. Naive and antigen-experienced cells were not separated, limiting conclusive comparison.

Of note for this clonotype: The antigen remains unidentified.

Combining a sample-barcoded 5' primer with a J-beta primer mix, a second PCR ran for roughly 7 to 11 cycles. Paired-end reads containing CDR3 totaled no fewer than 2.5 million for each sample. TCRdb reanalysed the 5' RACE reads using MiXCR and keeps one entry per CDR3 protein. The table shows hundreds of thousands of distinct CDR3 sequences, with around two fifths occurring only once. V lost 4 bases and J lost 2; bases outside the gene matches: 6. The V gene's germline CDR1 is SQVTM and CDR2 ANQGSEA. CDR3 size: 14 residues. Sequenced sample: blood. The sequence derives from an elderly man in good health. The chain uses TRBV29-1 and TRBJ1-1; 8 nucleotides match TRBD1. In DNA, the CDR3 is TGCAGCGTTGCCAAGGGACAGGCAAACACTGAAGCTTTCTTT. Its translation is CSVAKGQANTEAFF.